This T cell receptor beta chain was identified in a study of T-cell reconstitution after alpha-beta-depleted transplantation in children. A library of TCRbeta sequences, prepared with unique molecular identifiers, was generated. TCRdb itself ran the PCR reads through MiXCR, one entry per CDR3 protein. This sample has about 290,000 distinct CDR3 sequences, with around 10% found just once. This clonotype was found many times. Germline values: CDR1 SGHDT, CDR2 YYEEEE. V lost 2 bases and J lost 5; bases outside the gene matches: 11. CDR3 length: 17 amino acids. The chain recombines TRBV5-6 with TRBJ2-1; TRBD2 matches 9 bases. This clonotype originated in a boy under three years old with acute myeloid leukemia, due to receive a stem cell transplant. The source material was PBMCs, sampled before TCRalphabeta/CD19-depleted stem cell transplant. CDR3 loop: CASSFFPLAGYHNEQFF. In DNA form, the CDR3 reads TGTGCCAGCAGCTTCTTCCCTCTAGCGGGGTACCACAATGAGCAGTTCTTC.